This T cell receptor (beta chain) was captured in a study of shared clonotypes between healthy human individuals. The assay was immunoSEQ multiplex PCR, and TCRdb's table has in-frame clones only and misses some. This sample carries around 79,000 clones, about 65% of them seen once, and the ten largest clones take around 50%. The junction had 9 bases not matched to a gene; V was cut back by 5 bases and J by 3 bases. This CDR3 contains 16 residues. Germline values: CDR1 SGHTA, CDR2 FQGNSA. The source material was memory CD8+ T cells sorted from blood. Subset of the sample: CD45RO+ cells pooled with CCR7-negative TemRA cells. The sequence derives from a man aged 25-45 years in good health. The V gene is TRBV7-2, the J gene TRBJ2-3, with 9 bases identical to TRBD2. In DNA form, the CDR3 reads TGTGCCAGCAGCCTGCCCCGCGGGAGGGCTACAGATACGCAGTATTTT. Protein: CASSLPRGRATDTQYF.